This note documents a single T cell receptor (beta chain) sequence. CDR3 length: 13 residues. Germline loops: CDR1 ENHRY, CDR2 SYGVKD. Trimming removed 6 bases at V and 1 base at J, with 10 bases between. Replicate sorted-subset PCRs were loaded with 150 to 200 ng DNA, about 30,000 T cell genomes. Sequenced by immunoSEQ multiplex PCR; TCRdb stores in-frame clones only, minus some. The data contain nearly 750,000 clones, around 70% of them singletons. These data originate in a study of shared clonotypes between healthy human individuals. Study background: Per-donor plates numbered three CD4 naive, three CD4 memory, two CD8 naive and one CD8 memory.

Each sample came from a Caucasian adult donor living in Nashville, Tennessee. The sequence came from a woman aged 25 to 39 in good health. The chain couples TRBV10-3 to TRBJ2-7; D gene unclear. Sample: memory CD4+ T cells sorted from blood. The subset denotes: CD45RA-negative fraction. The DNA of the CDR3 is TGTGCCATCAGGGGTGGGTTATCCTACGAGCAGTACTTC. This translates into CAIRGGLSYEQYF.